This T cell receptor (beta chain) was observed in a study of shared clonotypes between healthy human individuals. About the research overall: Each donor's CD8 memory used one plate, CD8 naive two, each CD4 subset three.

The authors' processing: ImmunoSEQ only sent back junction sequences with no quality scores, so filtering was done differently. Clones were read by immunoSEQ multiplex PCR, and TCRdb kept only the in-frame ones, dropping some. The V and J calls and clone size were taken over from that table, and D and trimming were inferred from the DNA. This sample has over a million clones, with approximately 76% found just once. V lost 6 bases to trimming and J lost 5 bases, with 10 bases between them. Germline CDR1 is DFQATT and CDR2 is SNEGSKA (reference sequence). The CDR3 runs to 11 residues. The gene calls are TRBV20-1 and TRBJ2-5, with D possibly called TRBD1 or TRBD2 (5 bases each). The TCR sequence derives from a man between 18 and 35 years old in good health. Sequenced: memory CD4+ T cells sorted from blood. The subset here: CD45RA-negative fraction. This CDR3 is CSAEGFETQYF. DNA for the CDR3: TGCAGTGCAGAGGGGTTCGAGACCCAGTACTTC.